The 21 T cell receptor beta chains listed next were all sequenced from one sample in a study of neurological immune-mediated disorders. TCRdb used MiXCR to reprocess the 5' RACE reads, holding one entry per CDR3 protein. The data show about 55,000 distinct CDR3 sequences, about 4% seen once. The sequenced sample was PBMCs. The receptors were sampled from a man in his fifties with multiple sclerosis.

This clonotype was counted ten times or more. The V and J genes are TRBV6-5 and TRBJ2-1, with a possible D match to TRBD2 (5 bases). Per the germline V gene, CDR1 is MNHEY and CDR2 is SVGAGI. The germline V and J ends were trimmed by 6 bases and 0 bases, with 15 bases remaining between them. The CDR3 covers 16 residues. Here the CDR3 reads CASSPGSDRSYNEQFF. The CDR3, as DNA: TGTGCCAGCAGCCCGGGAAGTGACCGCTCCTACAATGAGCAGTTCTTC.

CDR3 sequence reads: CASSYRWGRGYEQYF. The CDR3 DNA is TGTGCCAGCAGTTATCGGTGGGGCAGGGGTTACGAGCAGTACTTC. The J gene is TRBJ2-7, the V gene TRBV6-5; possible D gene TRBD1, 6 bases. CDR3 length equals 15 residues. With 3 bases removed from V and 4 bases from J, the gap between germline ends came to 16 bases. CDR1 and CDR2 from the germline V gene are MNHEY and SVGAGI.

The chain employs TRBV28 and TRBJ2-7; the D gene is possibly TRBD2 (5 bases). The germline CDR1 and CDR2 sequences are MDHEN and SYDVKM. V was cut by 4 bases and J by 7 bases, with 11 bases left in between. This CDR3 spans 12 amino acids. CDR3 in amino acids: CASSSRTLEQYF. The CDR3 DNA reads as TGTGCCAGCAGTTCACGGACTTTAGAGCAGTACTTC.

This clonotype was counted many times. CDR3 in DNA: TGTGCCAGCAGAACAGGGGGCAATGAGCAGTTCTTC. It specifies CASRTGGNEQFF. The chain combines TRBV6-2 or TRBV6-3 with TRBJ2-1; 8 bases match TRBD1. CDR1 and CDR2 (germline): MNHEY, SVGEGT. Trimming removed 6 bases from V and 6 bases from J; junction bases left unmatched: 1. The CDR3 spans 12 residues.

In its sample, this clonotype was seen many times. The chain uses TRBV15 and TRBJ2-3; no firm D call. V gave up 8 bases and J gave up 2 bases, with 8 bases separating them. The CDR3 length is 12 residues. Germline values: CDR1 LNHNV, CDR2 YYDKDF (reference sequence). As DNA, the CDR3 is TGTGCCACCGGGGTTTCCACAGATACGCAGTATTTT. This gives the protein CATGVSTDTQYF.

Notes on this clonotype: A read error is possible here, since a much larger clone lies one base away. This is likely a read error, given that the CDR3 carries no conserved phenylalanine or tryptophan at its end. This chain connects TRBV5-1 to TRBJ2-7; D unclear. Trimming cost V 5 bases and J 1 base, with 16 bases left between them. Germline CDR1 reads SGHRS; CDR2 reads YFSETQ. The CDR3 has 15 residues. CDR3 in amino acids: CASRRDFVGSYEQYS. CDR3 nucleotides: TGCGCCAGCAGAAGGGATTTTGTGGGTTCCTACGAGCAGTACTCC.

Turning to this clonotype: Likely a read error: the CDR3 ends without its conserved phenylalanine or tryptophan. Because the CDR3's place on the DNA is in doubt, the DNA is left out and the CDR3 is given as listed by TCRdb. CDR3 region: CASSVVSGRFI. The J gene is TRBJ2-7, the V gene TRBV9; the table's TRBD2 call for D was not verified on the DNA. The CDR3 spans 11 residues, counting both ends. The germline V gene has CDR1 SGDLS and CDR2 YYNGEE.

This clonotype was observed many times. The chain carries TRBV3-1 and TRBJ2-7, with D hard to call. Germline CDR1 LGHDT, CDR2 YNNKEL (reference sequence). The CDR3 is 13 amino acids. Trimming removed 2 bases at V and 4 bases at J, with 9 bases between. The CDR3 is CASSQFDGYEQYF. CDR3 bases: TGTGCCAGCAGCCAATTCGACGGTTACGAGCAGTACTTC.

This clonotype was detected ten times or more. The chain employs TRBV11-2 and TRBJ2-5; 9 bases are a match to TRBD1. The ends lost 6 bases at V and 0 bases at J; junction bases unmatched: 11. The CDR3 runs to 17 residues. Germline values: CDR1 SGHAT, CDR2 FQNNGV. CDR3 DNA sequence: TGTGCCAGCAGACCGGACAGGGGACGAGGGCACCAAGAGACCCAGTACTTC. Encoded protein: CASRPDRGRGHQETQYF.

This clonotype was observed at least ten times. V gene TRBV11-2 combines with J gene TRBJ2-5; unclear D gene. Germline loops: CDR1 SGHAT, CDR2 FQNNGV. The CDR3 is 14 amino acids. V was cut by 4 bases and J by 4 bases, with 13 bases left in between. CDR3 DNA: TGTGCCAGCAGCTCCTCCGGCAGAAGAGAGACCCAGTACTTC. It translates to CASSSSGRRETQYF.

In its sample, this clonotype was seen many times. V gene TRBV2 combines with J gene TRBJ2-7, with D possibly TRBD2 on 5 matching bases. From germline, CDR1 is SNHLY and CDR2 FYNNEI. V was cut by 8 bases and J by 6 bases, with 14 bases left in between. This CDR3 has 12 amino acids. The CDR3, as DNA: TGTGCCAGCTCTCCTAGCCAAATCGAGCAGTACTTC. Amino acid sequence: CASSPSQIEQYF.

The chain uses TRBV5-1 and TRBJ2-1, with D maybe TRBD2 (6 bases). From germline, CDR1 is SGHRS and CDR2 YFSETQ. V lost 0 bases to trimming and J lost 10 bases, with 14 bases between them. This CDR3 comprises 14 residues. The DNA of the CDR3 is TGCGCCAGCAGCTTGGATTCTCGGGGGTCCGAGCAGTTCTTC. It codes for CASSLDSRGSEQFF.

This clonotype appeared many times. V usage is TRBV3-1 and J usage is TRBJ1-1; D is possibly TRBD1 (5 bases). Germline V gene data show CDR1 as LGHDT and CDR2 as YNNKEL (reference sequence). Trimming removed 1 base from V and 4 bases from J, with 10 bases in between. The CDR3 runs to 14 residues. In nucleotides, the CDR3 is TGTGCCAGCAGCCAAGGGGCCGGGGCCACTGAAGCTTTCTTT. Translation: CASSQGAGATEAFF.

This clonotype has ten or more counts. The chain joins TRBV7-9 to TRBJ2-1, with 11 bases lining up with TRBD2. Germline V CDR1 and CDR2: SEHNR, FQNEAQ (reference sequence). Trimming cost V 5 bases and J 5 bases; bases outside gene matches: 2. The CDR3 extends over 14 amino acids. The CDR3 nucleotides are TGTGCCAGCAGCAAGACTAGCGGGGACAATGAGCAGTTCTTC. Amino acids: CASSKTSGDNEQFF.

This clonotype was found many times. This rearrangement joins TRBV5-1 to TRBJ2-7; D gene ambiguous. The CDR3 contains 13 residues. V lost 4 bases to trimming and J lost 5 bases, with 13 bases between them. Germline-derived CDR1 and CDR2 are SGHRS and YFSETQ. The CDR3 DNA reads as TGCGCCAGCAGCGTCCGGGCCTCGAACGAGCAGTACTTC. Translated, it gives CASSVRASNEQYF. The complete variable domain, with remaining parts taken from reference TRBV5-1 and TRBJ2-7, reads KAGVTQTPRYLIKTRGQQVTLSCSPISGHRSVSWYQQTPGQGLQFLFEYFSETQRNKGNFPGRFSGRQFSNSRSEMNVSTLELGDSALYLCASSVRASNEQYFGPGTRLTVT.

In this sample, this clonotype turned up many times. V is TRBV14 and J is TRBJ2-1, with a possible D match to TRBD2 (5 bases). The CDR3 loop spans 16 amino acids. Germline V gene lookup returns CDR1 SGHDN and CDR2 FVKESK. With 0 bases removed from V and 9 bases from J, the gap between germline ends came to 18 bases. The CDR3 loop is CASSQELTLGSGEQFF. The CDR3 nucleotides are TGTGCCAGCAGCCAAGAGTTGACTTTAGGGAGTGGTGAGCAGTTCTTC.

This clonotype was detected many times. CDR3 sequence: CASSLGLAGGPRETQYF. The DNA of the CDR3 is TGCGCCAGCAGCTTGGGACTAGCGGGAGGGCCAAGAGAGACCCAGTACTTC. The rearrangement uses TRBV4-1 and TRBJ2-5; 16 nucleotides align to TRBD2. The CDR3 covers 17 residues. Germline V lookup: CDR1 MGHRA, CDR2 YSYEKL. The V gene end was trimmed by 5 bases and the J gene end by 4 bases; junction bases not matched to a gene: 7.

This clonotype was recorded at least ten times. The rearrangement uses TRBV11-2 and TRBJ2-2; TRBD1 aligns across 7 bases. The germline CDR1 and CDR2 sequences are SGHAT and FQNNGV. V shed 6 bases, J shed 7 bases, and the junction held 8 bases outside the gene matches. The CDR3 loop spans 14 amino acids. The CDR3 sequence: CASRLTGMYGELFF. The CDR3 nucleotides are TGTGCCAGCAGGTTGACAGGGATGTACGGGGAGCTGTTTTTT.

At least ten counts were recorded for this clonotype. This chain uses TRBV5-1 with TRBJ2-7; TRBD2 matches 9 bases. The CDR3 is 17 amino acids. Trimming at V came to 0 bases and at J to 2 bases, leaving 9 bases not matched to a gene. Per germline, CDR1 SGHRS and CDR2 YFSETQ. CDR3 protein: CASSLDPSGTDTYEQYF. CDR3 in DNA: TGCGCCAGCAGCTTGGATCCTAGCGGGACCGATACCTACGAGCAGTACTTC. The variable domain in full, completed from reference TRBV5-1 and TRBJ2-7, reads KAGVTQTPRYLIKTRGQQVTLSCSPISGHRSVSWYQQTPGQGLQFLFEYFSETQRNKGNFPGRFSGRQFSNSRSEMNVSTLELGDSALYLCASSLDPSGTDTYEQYFGPGTRLTVT.

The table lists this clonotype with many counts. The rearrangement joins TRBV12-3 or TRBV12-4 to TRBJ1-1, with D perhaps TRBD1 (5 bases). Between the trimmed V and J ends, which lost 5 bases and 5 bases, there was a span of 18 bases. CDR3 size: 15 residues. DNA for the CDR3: TGTGCCAGCAGTCCCTCGTCTTTCCAGGGTACTGAAGCTTTCTTT. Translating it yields CASSPSSFQGTEAFF.

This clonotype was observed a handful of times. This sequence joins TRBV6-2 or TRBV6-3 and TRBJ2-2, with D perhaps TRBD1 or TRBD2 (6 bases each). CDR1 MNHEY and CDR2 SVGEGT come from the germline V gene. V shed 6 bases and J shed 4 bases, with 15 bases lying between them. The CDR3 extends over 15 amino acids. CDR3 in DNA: TGTGCCAGCAGACAGGGACTGCACGGCACCGGGGAGCTGTTTTTT. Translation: CASRQGLHGTGELFF.